Following are 30 T cell receptor beta chains from one sample sequenced in a study of radiotherapy plus CTLA-4 blockade in lung cancer. Profiled with immunoSEQ multiplex PCR; TCRdb holds only in-frame clones, not every one. Found here are 120,000 or so clones, about 87% of them singletons; the top ten hold 6.9%. The specimen comprised peripheral blood, sampled from a patient treated with radiotherapy plus ipilimumab. The origin of the receptors is a human donor with non-small cell lung cancer that progressed on radiotherapy plus ipilimumab.

This clone showed up just once. An end of the junction differs from the germline gene, which may be a read error. Other DNA sequences in the same sample also yield this CDR3. V and J are TRBV2 and TRBJ1-4; the D gene is possibly TRBD1 (6 bases). Germline CDR1 is SNHLY and CDR2 is FYNNEI. CDR3 length: 15 amino acids. CDR3 residues: CASTDGGATNEKLFF. CDR3 sequence (DNA): TGTGCCAGCACTGATGGGGGGGCAACCAATGAAAAACTGTTTTTT.

CDR3 in DNA: TGTGGCAGGGGGCGCAAGGCCGAGCAGTTCTTC. It specifies CGRGRKAEQFF. The J gene is TRBJ2-1, the V gene TRBV27, with 8 bases that match TRBD1. This CDR3 has 11 residues. Germline CDR1 is MNHEY and CDR2 is SMNVEV (reference sequence).

This clone occurred once. The chain recombines TRBV27 with TRBJ2-3; TRBD2 matches 8 bases. The CDR3 totals 16 residues. Germline CDR1 and CDR2: MNHEY and SMNVEV (reference sequence). V lost 6 bases to trimming and J lost 5 bases; unmatched junction nucleotides: 13. The CDR3 DNA reads as TGTGCCAGCAGGCTACGCGGGACTAGGGCCCTAGATACGCAGTATTTT. Its translation is CASRLRGTRALDTQYF.

The chain recombines TRBV15 with TRBJ2-5, with 7 bases that match TRBD2. The V gene's germline CDR1 is LNHNV and CDR2 YYDKDF (reference sequence). With V trimmed by 5 bases and J by 2 bases, 14 bases remained unmatched. The CDR3 contains 17 residues. CDR3 coding DNA: TGTGCCACCAGCGCCGCAGGTTGGGGGGAGGGGCAAGAGACCCAGTACTTC. Amino acids: CATSAAGWGEGQETQYF.

V is TRBV7-6 and J is TRBJ2-3, with 10 nucleotides matching TRBD2. V lost 2 bases to trimming and J lost 3 bases; unmatched junction nucleotides: 8. Germline CDR1 is SGHVS and CDR2 is FNYEAQ. The CDR3 loop spans 17 amino acids. The CDR3 DNA reads as TGTGCCAGCAGCTTACTGTCTAGCGGGAGTCGGACAGATACGCAGTATTTT. Translation: CASSLLSSGSRTDTQYF.

J is TRBJ1-5 and V is TRBV2; D is unresolved. The CDR3 is made up of 13 amino acids. In germline, CDR1 is SNHLY, CDR2 FYNNEI. V lost 7 bases and J lost 7, with 14 bases in between. CDR3 coding DNA: TGTGCCAGCAAGGAACAGCTGGCACAGCCCCAGCATTTT. It specifies CASKEQLAQPQHF.

This chain links TRBV5-5 with TRBJ1-2, with D unclear. The CDR3 length is 15 residues. CDR1 is SGHKS and CDR2 is YYEKEE in the germline V gene (reference sequence). Trimming left V 0 bases short and J 8 bases short, with 17 bases between. DNA of the CDR3: TGTGCCAGCAGCTTGGCTTCTATAAGATATGAGGGCTACACCTTC. It is translated as CASSLASIRYEGYTF.

This rearrangement joins TRBV7-9 to TRBJ2-7, with D uncertain. This CDR3 comprises 12 residues. Trimming left V 5 bases short and J 7 bases short, with 12 bases between. CDR1 is SEHNR and CDR2 is FQNEAQ in the germline V gene (reference sequence). This CDR3 is CASSAGLSEQYF. The CDR3 DNA is TGTGCCAGCAGCGCCGGTCTCTCAGAGCAGTACTTC. Full variable domain (rest looked up from reference TRBV7-9 and TRBJ2-7): DTGVSQNPRHKITKRGQNVTFRCDPISEHNRLYWYRQTLGQGPEFLTYFQNEAQLEKSRLLSDRFSAERPKGSFSTLEIQRTEQGDSAMYLCASSAGLSEQYFGPGTRLTVT.

The V gene is TRBV7-2, the J gene TRBJ2-3; D may be TRBD2 (5 bases). The CDR3 covers 15 residues. Germline loops: CDR1 SGHTA, CDR2 FQGNSA. V was cut by 3 bases and J by 0 bases, with 10 bases left in between. The CDR3 protein is CASSFERASTDTQYF. The DNA of the CDR3 is TGTGCCAGCAGCTTTGAGAGGGCGAGCACAGATACGCAGTATTTT.

J is TRBJ1-2 and V is TRBV6-1, with 8 bases fitting TRBD1. The CDR3 runs 14 residues. V lost 2 bases, J lost 8 bases, and 7 bases stayed unmatched. From germline, CDR1 is MNHNS and CDR2 SASEGT. CDR3 region: CASSEWDRQRGYTF. The CDR3 DNA sequence: TGTGCCAGCAGTGAATGGGACAGGCAACGGGGCTACACCTTC.

J is TRBJ2-7 and V is TRBV12-5, with 8 bases lining up with TRBD1. Germline V gives CDR1 LGHNT, CDR2 FRNRAP. J gave up 4 bases and V 3 bases, and 5 bases lay outside the gene matches. This CDR3 is built from 14 residues. As DNA, the CDR3 is TGTGCTAGTGGTTTCGACAGGGGTGTTTACGAGCAGTACTTC. Residues: CASGFDRGVYEQYF.

The V gene is TRBV2, the J gene TRBJ1-2, with a possible D match to TRBD1 (6 bases). In germline, CDR1 is SNHLY, CDR2 FYNNEI. The CDR3 contains 13 residues. The V and J ends lost 6 bases and 5 bases respectively, with 13 bases between them. This CDR3 is CASRLDRWYGYTF. In DNA, the CDR3 is TGTGCCAGCAGGCTCGACAGGTGGTATGGCTACACCTTC.

V and J are TRBV5-1 and TRBJ2-1; D is unresolved. Germline values: CDR1 SGHRS, CDR2 YFSETQ. The V and J ends lost 0 bases and 5 bases respectively, with 15 bases between them. The CDR3 runs 16 residues. The CDR3 bases are TGCGCCAGCAGCTTGGTAGTTGGGCGGACGCACAATGAGCAGTTCTTC. Translated: CASSLVVGRTHNEQFF. Complete variable domain (other parts from reference TRBV5-1 and TRBJ2-1): KAGVTQTPRYLIKTRGQQVTLSCSPISGHRSVSWYQQTPGQGLQFLFEYFSETQRNKGNFPGRFSGRQFSNSRSEMNVSTLELGDSALYLCASSLVVGRTHNEQFFGPGTRLTVL.

The V gene is TRBV4-1, the J gene TRBJ2-2; TRBD2 aligns across 10 bases. Trimming cost V 2 bases and J 5 bases; bases outside gene matches: 5. This CDR3 has 16 residues. From germline, CDR1 is MGHRA and CDR2 YSYEKL. The CDR3 sequence: CASSQLAGVGTGELFF. Written as DNA, the CDR3 is TGCGCCAGCAGCCAACTAGCGGGAGTCGGGACCGGGGAGCTGTTTTTT.

The J gene is TRBJ2-7, the V gene TRBV7-2, with unresolved D. The CDR3 is made up of 13 amino acids. The germline V gene encodes CDR1 SGHTA and CDR2 FQGNSA. The V and J ends lost 1 base and 0 bases respectively, with 4 bases between them. CDR3 nucleotide sequence: TGTGCCAGCAGCTTAGGGTTCTCCTACGAGCAGTACTTC. Translating it yields CASSLGFSYEQYF.

V is TRBV5-4 and J is TRBJ2-6; D unclear. V lost 6 bases to trimming and J lost 4 bases, with 14 bases between them. The CDR3 covers 15 residues. Germline CDR1 SGHNT, CDR2 YYREEE (reference sequence). CDR3 coding DNA: TGTGCCAGCAACCTCTTTGTCATAGGGGCCAACGTCCTGACTTTC. It yields the protein CASNLFVIGANVLTF.

This rearrangement joins TRBV6-1 to TRBJ2-3; 10 nucleotides match TRBD2. Per germline, CDR1 MNHNS and CDR2 SASEGT. The length of the CDR3 is 17 residues. Trimming at V came to 4 bases and at J to 0 bases, leaving 7 bases not matched to a gene. The CDR3 spells CASSVASGSLSTDTQYF. DNA for the CDR3: TGTGCCAGCAGTGTGGCTAGCGGGAGCCTAAGCACAGATACGCAGTATTTT.

The V and J genes are TRBV27 and TRBJ2-2; D is ambiguous. V was cut by 3 bases and J by 4 bases, with 6 bases left in between. Germline CDR1 MNHEY, CDR2 SMNVEV (reference sequence). The CDR3 covers 13 residues. For the CDR3, the DNA is TGTGCCAGCAGTTTGGCCCGCACCGGGGAGCTGTTTTTT. Translation gives CASSLARTGELFF.

The chain links TRBV6-1 to TRBJ2-7, with D perhaps TRBD1 or TRBD2 (5 bases each). Germline loops: CDR1 MNHNS, CDR2 SASEGT. Trimming stripped 7 bases from V and 2 bases from J, with 18 bases between. This CDR3 is built from 15 residues. In DNA, the CDR3 is TGTGCCAGCACGGGTGGGGGTTCCACACCCTACGAGCAGTACTTC. Translated: CASTGGGSTPYEQYF.

This clone is a singleton in its sample. The CDR3 protein is CASSLRSNEKLFF. CDR3 DNA: TGTGCCAGCAGCTTACGGAGTAATGAAAAACTGTTTTTT. The rearrangement links TRBV7-9 to TRBJ1-4; D remains unclear. Germline V gene data show CDR1 as SEHNR and CDR2 as FQNEAQ (reference sequence). The CDR3 has 13 residues. Trimming took 2 bases from V and 4 from J, leaving 5 bases between them.

The V gene is TRBV7-2, the J gene TRBJ1-3; no clear D. This CDR3 region has 16 residues. Trimming shortened V by 1 base and J by 8 bases, and 18 bases separated the two germline ends. CDR1 and CDR2 (germline): SGHTA, FQGNSA. The DNA of the CDR3 is TGTGCCAGCAGCTTAGGCTTGGCCGTGGCGGATGACACCATATATTTT. Residues: CASSLGLAVADDTIYF.

This clone was observed a single time. The V call is TRBV20-1, the J call TRBJ2-1; 7 positions agree with TRBD2. V lost 5 bases, J lost 7 bases, and 2 bases stayed unmatched. This CDR3 has 11 amino acids. CDR1 and CDR2 from the germline V gene are DFQATT and SNEGSKA (reference sequence). The CDR3 loop reads CSAGTINEQFF. The CDR3 DNA is TGCAGTGCTGGGACTATAAATGAGCAGTTCTTC.

This clone was picked up one time. The genes are TRBV15 and TRBJ2-1; TRBD2 matches 13 bases. The germline V gene has CDR1 LNHNV and CDR2 YYDKDF (reference sequence). CDR3 length: 17 residues. Germline trimming cut 8 bases from V and 10 bases from J; bases unmatched to any gene: 17. The DNA of the CDR3 is TGTGCCACCTTAAAACAACGGGGACTAGCGGGAAGGCTCGAGCAGTTCTTC. Protein: CATLKQRGLAGRLEQFF. Together with reference TRBV15 and TRBJ2-1, the CDR3 gives the full variable domain: DAMVIQNPRYQVTQFGKPVTLSCSQTLNHNVMYWYQQKSSQAPKLLFHYYDKDFNNEADTPDNFQSRRPNTSFCFLDIRSPGLGDTAMYLCATLKQRGLAGRLEQFFGPGTRLTVL.

The chain carries TRBV5-1 and TRBJ1-3, with 7 bases fitting TRBD1. The CDR3 runs to 15 residues. Germline loops: CDR1 SGHRS, CDR2 YFSETQ. Trimming at V came to 4 bases and at J to 3 bases, leaving 7 bases not matched to a gene. CDR3: CASSPTGSVGNTIYF. For the CDR3, the DNA is TGCGCCAGCAGCCCGACAGGGTCAGTTGGAAACACCATATATTTT.

V gene TRBV11-2 combines with J gene TRBJ2-5; D could derive from TRBD1 or TRBD2 (6 bases each). The CDR3 is made up of 15 amino acids. Germline V gene sequence: CDR1 SGHAT, CDR2 FQNNGV. The V gene lost 5 bases and the J gene lost 5 bases, with 18 bases spanning the gap. CDR3 nucleotides: TGTGCCAGCAGCCTAGGGGGGAAGGGTGTGGAGACCCAGTACTTC. Translated, it gives CASSLGGKGVETQYF.

The chain employs TRBV10-1 and TRBJ2-2, with D possibly TRBD1 on 6 matching bases. Trimming removed 11 bases from V and 0 bases from J, with 10 bases in between. Germline V gene data show CDR1 as WNHNN and CDR2 as SYGVQD (reference sequence). CDR3 size: 13 residues. The CDR3: CASGDTNTGELFF. The CDR3 DNA reads TGCGCCTCCGGGGACACGAACACCGGGGAGCTGTTTTTT.

This clone was observed once. J is TRBJ1-1 and V is TRBV30, with D possibly being TRBD1 (6 bases). The germline V gene encodes CDR1 GTSNPN and CDR2 SVGIG (reference sequence). CDR3 length: 13 amino acids. Trimming pared 5 bases from V and 1 base from J, leaving 11 bases between. The CDR3 is CAWLGHPNTEAFF. As DNA, the CDR3 is TGTGCCTGGCTGGGACACCCGAACACTGAAGCTTTCTTT.

V gene TRBV5-6 combines with J gene TRBJ2-5, with 7 bases fitting TRBD1. The germline CDR1 and CDR2 sequences are SGHDT and YYEEEE. V lost 0 bases, J lost 5 bases, and 7 bases stayed unmatched. The CDR3 covers 15 residues. This chain's CDR3 is CASSLGTGVWETQYF. CDR3 bases: TGTGCCAGCAGCTTGGGTACAGGGGTGTGGGAGACCCAGTACTTC. The full variable domain, completed using reference TRBV5-6 and TRBJ2-5, is DAGVTQSPTHLIKTRGQQVTLRCSPKSGHDTVSWYQQALGQGPQFIFQYYEEEERQRGNFPDRFSGHQFPNYSSELNVNALLLGDSALYLCASSLGTGVWETQYFGPGTRLLVL.

This clone is medium-sized in the sample. The rearrangement uses TRBV21-1 and TRBJ2-6; no DNA check was done on the table's D call, TRBD2. TRBV21-1 is assigned pseudogene status. CDR3 length: 16 amino acids. The CDR3 protein is CASSKPRGSGANVLTF. CDR3 DNA sequence: TGTGCCAGCAGCAAACCCCGGGGCTCTGGGGCCAACGTCCTGACTTTC.

This rearrangement joins TRBV15 to TRBJ2-7; D may be TRBD2 (6 bases). This CDR3 comprises 16 residues. The germline V gene encodes CDR1 LNHNV and CDR2 YYDKDF (reference sequence). V lost 0 bases, J lost 1 base, and 13 bases lay in between. CDR3 in amino acids: CATSRDRSGRSYEQYF. CDR3 sequence (DNA): TGTGCCACCAGCAGAGATCGGAGCGGGCGTTCCTACGAGCAGTACTTC.